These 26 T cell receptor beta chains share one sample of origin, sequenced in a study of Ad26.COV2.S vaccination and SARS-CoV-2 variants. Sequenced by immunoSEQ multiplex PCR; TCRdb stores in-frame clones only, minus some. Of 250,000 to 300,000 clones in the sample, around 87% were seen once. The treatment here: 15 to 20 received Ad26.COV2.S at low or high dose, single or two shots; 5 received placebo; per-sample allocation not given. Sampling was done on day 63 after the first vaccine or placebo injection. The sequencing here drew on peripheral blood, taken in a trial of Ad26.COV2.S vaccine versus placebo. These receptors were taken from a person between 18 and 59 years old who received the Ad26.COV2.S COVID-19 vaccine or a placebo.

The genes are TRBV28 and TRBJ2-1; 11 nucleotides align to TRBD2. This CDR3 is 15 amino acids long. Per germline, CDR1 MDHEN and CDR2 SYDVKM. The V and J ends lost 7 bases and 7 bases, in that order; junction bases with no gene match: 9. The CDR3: CASTHPPSGRNEQFF. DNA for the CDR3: TGTGCCAGCACCCACCCGCCTAGCGGGAGGAATGAGCAGTTCTTC.

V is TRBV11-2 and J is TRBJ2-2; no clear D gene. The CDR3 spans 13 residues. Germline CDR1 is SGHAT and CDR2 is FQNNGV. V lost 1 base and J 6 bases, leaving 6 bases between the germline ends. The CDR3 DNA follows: TGTGCCAGCAGCTTAGGGTTACCCGGGGAGCTGTTTTTT. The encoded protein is CASSLGLPGELFF.

CDR3 protein: CASSFAGTVYEQYF. CDR3 in DNA: TGTGCCAGTAGCTTCGCCGGGACAGTCTACGAGCAGTACTTC. The rearrangement links TRBV19 to TRBJ2-7; TRBD1 matches 7 bases. Germline V CDR1 and CDR2: LNHDA, SQIVND (reference sequence). Trimming at V came to 6 bases and at J to 3 bases, leaving 8 bases not matched to a gene. The CDR3 has 14 amino acids. The full variable domain, completed using reference TRBV19 and TRBJ2-7, is DGGITQSPKYLFRKEGQNVTLSCEQNLNHDAMYWYRQDPGQGLRLIYYSQIVNDFQKGDIAEGYSVSREKKESFPLTVTSAQKNPTAFYLCASSFAGTVYEQYFGPGTRLTVT.

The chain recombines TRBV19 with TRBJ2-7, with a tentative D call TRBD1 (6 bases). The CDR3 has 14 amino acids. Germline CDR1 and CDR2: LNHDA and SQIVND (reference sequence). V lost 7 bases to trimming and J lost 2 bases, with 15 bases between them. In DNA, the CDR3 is TGTGCCAGTACAAATTCGAAGGGGGCCTACGAGCAGTACTTC. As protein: CASTNSKGAYEQYF.

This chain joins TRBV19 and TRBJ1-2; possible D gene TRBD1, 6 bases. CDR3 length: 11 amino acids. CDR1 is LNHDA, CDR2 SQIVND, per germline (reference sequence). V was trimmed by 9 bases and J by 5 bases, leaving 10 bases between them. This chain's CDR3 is CASDTGYGYTF. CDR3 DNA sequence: TGTGCCAGCGATACAGGGTATGGCTACACCTTC.

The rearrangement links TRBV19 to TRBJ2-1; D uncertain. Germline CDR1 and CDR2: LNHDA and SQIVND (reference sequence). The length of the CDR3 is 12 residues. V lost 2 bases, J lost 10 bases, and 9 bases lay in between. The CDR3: CASSIWPLEQFF. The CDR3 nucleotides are TGTGCCAGTAGTATATGGCCCCTGGAGCAGTTCTTC.

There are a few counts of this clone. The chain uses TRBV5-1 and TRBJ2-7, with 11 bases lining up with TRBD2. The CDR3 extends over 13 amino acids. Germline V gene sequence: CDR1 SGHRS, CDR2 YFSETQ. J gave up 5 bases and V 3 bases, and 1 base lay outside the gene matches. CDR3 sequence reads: CASSSGLADEQYF. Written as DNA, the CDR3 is TGCGCCAGCAGCTCGGGACTAGCGGACGAGCAGTACTTC.

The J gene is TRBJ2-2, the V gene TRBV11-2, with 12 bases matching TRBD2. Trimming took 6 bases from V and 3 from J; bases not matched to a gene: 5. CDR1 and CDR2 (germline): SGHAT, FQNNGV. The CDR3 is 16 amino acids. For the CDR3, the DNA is TGTGCCAGCAGTTTGACTAGCGGGAGACACACCGGGGAGCTGTTTTTT. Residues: CASSLTSGRHTGELFF.

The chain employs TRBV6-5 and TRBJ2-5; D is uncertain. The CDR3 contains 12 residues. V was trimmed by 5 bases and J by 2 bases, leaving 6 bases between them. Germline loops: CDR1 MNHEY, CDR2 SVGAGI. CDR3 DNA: TGTGCCAGCAGTCTACTACAAGAGACCCAGTACTTC. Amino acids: CASSLLQETQYF.

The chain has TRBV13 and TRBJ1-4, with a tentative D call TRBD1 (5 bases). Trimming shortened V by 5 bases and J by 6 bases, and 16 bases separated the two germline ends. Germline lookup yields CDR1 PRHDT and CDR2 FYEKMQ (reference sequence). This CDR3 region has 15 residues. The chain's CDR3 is CASSTRDRGDEKLFF. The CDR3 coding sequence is TGTGCCAGCAGCACCCGGGACCGGGGAGATGAAAAACTGTTTTTT.

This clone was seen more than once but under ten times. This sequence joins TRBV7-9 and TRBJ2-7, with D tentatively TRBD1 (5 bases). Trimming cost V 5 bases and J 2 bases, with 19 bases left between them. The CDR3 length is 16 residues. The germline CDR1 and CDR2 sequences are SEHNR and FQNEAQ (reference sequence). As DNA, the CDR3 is TGTGCCAGCAGCCCCATCGAGTCCGCAGGGACCTACGAGCAGTACTTC. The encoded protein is CASSPIESAGTYEQYF.

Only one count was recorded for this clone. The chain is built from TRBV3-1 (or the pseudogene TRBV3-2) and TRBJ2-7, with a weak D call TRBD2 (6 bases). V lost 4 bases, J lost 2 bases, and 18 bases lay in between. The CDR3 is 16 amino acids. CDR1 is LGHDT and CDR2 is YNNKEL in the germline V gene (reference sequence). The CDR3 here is CASSLKGGTLAYEQYF. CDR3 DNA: TGTGCCAGCAGCCTAAAAGGCGGGACTTTAGCCTACGAGCAGTACTTC.

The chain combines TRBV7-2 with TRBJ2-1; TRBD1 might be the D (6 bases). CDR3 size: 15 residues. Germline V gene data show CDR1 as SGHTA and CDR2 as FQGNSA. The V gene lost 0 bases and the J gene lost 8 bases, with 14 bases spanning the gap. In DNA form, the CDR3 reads TGTGCCAGCAGCTTAGCGCGGACAGTATCTGATGAGCAGTTCTTC. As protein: CASSLARTVSDEQFF.

CDR3 loop: CASRPTGTVYGYTF. The CDR3 nucleotides are TGTGCCAGCAGGCCAACCGGGACAGTCTATGGCTACACCTTC. This rearrangement joins TRBV6-5 to TRBJ1-2; TRBD1 agrees at 7 bases. V was clipped by 6 bases and J by 4 bases; unmatched bases: 8. Germline CDR1 reads MNHEY; CDR2 reads SVGAGI. The CDR3 consists of 14 residues.

The CDR3 DNA reads TGTGCCAGCAGCTTGCGACAGGGGACTGGGGCCAACGTCCTGACTTTC. Protein sequence: CASSLRQGTGANVLTF. The genes are TRBV5-5 and TRBJ2-6; the match to TRBD1 covers 8 bases. The J segment lost 2 bases and the V segment lost 1 base, leaving 2 bases of the junction unmatched. In germline, CDR1 is SGHKS, CDR2 YYEKEE (reference sequence). CDR3 length: 16 amino acids.

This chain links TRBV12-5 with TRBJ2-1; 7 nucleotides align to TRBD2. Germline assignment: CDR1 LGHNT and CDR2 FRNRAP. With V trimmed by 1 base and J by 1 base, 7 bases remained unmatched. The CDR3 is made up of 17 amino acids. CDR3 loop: CASGLGDYRPSYNEQFF. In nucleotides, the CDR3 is TGTGCTAGTGGTTTGGGGGACTACCGACCTTCCTACAATGAGCAGTTCTTC. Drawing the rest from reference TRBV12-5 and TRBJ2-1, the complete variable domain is DARVTQTPRHKVTEMGQEVTMRCQPILGHNTVFWYRQTMMQGLELLAYFRNRAPLDDSGMPKDRFSAEMPDATLATLKIQPSEPRDSAVYFCASGLGDYRPSYNEQFFGPGTRLTVL.

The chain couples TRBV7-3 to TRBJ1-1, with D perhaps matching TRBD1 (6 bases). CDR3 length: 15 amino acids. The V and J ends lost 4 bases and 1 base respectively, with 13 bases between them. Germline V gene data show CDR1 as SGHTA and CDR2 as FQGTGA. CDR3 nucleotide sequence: TGTGCCAGCAGCTCGGACAGAAGCCCGAACACTGAAGCTTTCTTT. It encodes CASSSDRSPNTEAFF.

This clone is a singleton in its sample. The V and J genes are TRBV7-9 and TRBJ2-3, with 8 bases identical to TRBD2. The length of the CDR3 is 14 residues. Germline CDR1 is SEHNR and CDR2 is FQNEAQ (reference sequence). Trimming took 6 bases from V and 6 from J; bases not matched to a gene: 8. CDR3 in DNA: TGTGCCAGCAGTCGCGCGGGAGGTTTGGATACGCAGTATTTT. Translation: CASSRAGGLDTQYF.

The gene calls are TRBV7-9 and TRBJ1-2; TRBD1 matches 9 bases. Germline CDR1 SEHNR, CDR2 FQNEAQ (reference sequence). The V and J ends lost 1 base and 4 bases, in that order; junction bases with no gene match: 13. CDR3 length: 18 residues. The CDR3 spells CASSLGPLRQGVIYGYTF. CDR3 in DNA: TGTGCCAGCAGCTTAGGCCCCCTTCGACAGGGGGTTATCTATGGCTACACCTTC. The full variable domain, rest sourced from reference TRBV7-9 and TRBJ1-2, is DTGVSQNPRHKITKRGQNVTFRCDPISEHNRLYWYRQTLGQGPEFLTYFQNEAQLEKSRLLSDRFSAERPKGSFSTLEIQRTEQGDSAMYLCASSLGPLRQGVIYGYTFGSGTRLTVV.

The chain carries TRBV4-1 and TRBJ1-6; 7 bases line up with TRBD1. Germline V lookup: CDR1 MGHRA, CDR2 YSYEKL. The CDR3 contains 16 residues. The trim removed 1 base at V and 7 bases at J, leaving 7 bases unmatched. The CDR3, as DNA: TGCGCCAGCAGCCAAGTGACAGGGAGAGGAAATTCACCCCTCCACTTT. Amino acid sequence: CASSQVTGRGNSPLHF.

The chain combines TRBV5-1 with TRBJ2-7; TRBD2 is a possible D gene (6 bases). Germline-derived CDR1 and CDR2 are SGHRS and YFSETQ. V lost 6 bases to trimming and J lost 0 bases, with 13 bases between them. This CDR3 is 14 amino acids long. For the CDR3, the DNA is TGCGCCAGCAACCCAGCGGGTAGCTCCTACGAGCAGTACTTC. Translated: CASNPAGSSYEQYF.

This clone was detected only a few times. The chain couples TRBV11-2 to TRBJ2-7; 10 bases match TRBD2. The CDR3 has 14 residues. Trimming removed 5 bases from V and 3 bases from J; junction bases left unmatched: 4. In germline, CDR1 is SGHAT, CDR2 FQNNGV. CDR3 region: CASSRTSGLYEQYF. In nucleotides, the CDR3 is TGTGCCAGCAGCCGGACTAGCGGCCTCTACGAGCAGTACTTC.

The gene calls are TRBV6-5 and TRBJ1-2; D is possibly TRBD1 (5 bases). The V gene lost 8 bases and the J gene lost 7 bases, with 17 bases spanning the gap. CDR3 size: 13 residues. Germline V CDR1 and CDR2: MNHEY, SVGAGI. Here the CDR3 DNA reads TGTGCCAGCCCAACCCCCATAAGGGGTGGCTACACCTTC. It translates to CASPTPIRGGYTF.

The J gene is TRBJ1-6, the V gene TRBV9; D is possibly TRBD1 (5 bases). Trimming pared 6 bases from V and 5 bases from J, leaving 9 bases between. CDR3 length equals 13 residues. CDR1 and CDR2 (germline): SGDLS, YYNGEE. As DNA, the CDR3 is TGTGCCAGCAACCAGGGTGATAATTCACCCCTCCACTTT. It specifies CASNQGDNSPLHF.

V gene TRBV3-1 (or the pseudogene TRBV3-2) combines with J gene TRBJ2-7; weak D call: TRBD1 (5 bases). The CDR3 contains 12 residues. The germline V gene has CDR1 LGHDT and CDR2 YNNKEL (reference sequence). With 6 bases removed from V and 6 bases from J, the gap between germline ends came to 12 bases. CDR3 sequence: CASRGPVGEQYF. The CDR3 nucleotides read TGTGCCAGCAGGGGGCCCGTCGGCGAGCAGTACTTC.

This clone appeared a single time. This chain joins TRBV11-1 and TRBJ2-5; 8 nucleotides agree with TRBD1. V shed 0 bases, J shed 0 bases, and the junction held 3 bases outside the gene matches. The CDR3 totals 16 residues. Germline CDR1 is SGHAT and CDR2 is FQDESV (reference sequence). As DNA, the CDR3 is TGTGCCAGCAGCTTAGCGGCAGGGGGCAACCAAGAGACCCAGTACTTC. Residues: CASSLAAGGNQETQYF.